Presented here are 18 T cell receptor beta chains from one specimen sequenced in a study of blood T cell repertoires in COVID-19. Here immunoSEQ multiplex PCR was the method, and the copy in TCRdb shows in-frame clones only, minus some. This table has some 180,000 clones, approximately 80% appearing once. Sequenced material: peripheral blood. These receptors were taken from a man aged 50 or older who had recovered from COVID-19.

V gene TRBV19 combines with J gene TRBJ1-1; 10 nucleotides agree with TRBD1. Germline V gene data show CDR1 as LNHDA and CDR2 as SQIVND (reference sequence). V gave up 2 bases and J gave up 14 bases; unmatched junction bases: 14. The CDR3 is made up of 15 amino acids. CDR3 residues: CASSISVATGGSGFF. The CDR3 nucleotides are TGTGCCAGTAGTATATCCGTAGCGACAGGGGGCTCAGGGTTCTTT.

DNA for the CDR3: TGTGCCAGCTCACCATACCGGACAACGAACACCGGGGAGCTGTTTTTT. This sequence encodes CASSPYRTTNTGELFF. The gene calls are TRBV18 and TRBJ2-2; D is possibly TRBD1 (5 bases). The CDR3 is 16 amino acids. Germline loops: CDR1 KGHSH, CDR2 LQKENI. V gave up 2 bases and J gave up 0 bases, with 10 bases separating them.

The chain is built from TRBV4-2 and TRBJ2-2; the D gene is possibly TRBD1 (5 bases). CDR3 size: 16 residues. Germline V gene data show CDR1 as LGHNA and CDR2 as YNFKEQ. The ends were cut back, 0 bases at V and 4 bases at J, with 12 bases in the middle. CDR3 in DNA: TGTGCCAGCAGCCAAGAAGGGGTACCCCTCACCGGGGAGCTGTTTTTT. Protein: CASSQEGVPLTGELFF.

V gene TRBV29-1 combines with J gene TRBJ2-2; D may be TRBD2 (5 bases). The germline gives CDR1 SQVTM, CDR2 ANQGSEA. The CDR3 sequence is 13 residues long. V lost 3 bases, J lost 6 bases, and 11 bases lay in between. CDR3 bases: TGCAGCGTTGACGGGAAAGGTGCCGGGGAGCTGTTTTTT. Translating it yields CSVDGKGAGELFF.

The chain recombines TRBV2 with TRBJ2-1; TRBD1 aligns across 7 bases. V lost 1 base to trimming and J lost 8 bases; unmatched junction nucleotides: 5. The length of the CDR3 is 14 residues. Germline V gene data show CDR1 as SNHLY and CDR2 as FYNNEI. Written as DNA, the CDR3 is TGTGCCAGCAGTGAAGACAGGGGTGTCGATGAGCAGTTCTTC. Protein product: CASSEDRGVDEQFF.

The chain has TRBV5-1 and TRBJ2-5; TRBD2 matches at 16 bases. V lost 4 bases to trimming and J lost 5 bases; unmatched junction nucleotides: 8. Germline V gene lookup returns CDR1 SGHRS and CDR2 YFSETQ. The CDR3 contains 17 residues. The CDR3, as DNA: TGCGCCAGCAGCACCGGGACTAGCGGGAGGGCCGCCGAGACCCAGTACTTC. Protein product: CASSTGTSGRAAETQYF.

The rearrangement links TRBV27 to TRBJ2-2; D is undetermined. The CDR3 loop spans 16 amino acids. Germline V gene data show CDR1 as MNHEY and CDR2 as SMNVEV (reference sequence). Trimming cost V 8 bases and J 5 bases, with 21 bases left between them. This CDR3 is CASALRRQIYTGELFF. In DNA form, the CDR3 reads TGTGCCAGCGCCCTAAGGCGGCAGATCTATACCGGGGAGCTGTTTTTT.

This chain joins TRBV7-8 and TRBJ2-3; 7 nucleotides agree with TRBD1. Per the germline V gene, CDR1 is SGHVS and CDR2 is FQNEAQ. CDR3 length: 14 residues. V was pared by 4 bases and J by 3 bases, with 4 bases of the junction left unmatched. CDR3 sequence (DNA): TGTGCCAGCAGCTGGGTGACAGGGACAGATACGCAGTATTTT. Translation gives CASSWVTGTDTQYF.

This clone was observed a few times. The rearrangement joins TRBV6-5 to TRBJ2-7; 7 positions match TRBD1. The J segment lost 3 bases and the V segment lost 5 bases, leaving 7 bases of the junction unmatched. The germline gives CDR1 MNHEY, CDR2 SVGAGI. CDR3 length: 14 amino acids. CDR3 in DNA: TGTGCCAGCAGTCAGACAGGGTCCTTCTACGAGCAGTACTTC. It yields the protein CASSQTGSFYEQYF.

The chain carries TRBV7-6 and TRBJ2-7; D is unclear. Trimming took 5 bases from V and 4 from J, leaving 6 bases between them. Germline values: CDR1 SGHVS, CDR2 FNYEAQ. There are 11 residues in the CDR3. CDR3 bases: TGTGCCAGCAGCGCGACTTACGAGCAGTACTTC. This sequence encodes CASSATYEQYF.

This clone was detected once. The rearrangement joins TRBV15 to TRBJ2-2; D call uncertain. Germline V gives CDR1 LNHNV, CDR2 YYDKDF (reference sequence). With 4 bases removed from V and 6 bases from J, the gap between germline ends came to 6 bases. This CDR3 comprises 12 residues. CDR3 DNA: TGTGCCACCAGCACTCTCTCCGGGGAGCTGTTTTTT. Translated, it gives CATSTLSGELFF. The whole variable domain, filled in from reference TRBV15 and TRBJ2-2, reads DAMVIQNPRYQVTQFGKPVTLSCSQTLNHNVMYWYQQKSSQAPKLLFHYYDKDFNNEADTPDNFQSRRPNTSFCFLDIRSPGLGDTAMYLCATSTLSGELFFGEGSRLTVL.

The rearrangement links TRBV5-1 to TRBJ2-4; D unclear. The germline V gene encodes CDR1 SGHRS and CDR2 YFSETQ. V gave up 5 bases and J gave up 6 bases, with 15 bases separating them. The length of the CDR3 is 14 residues. The CDR3 reads CASRMDFGGNIQYF. CDR3 sequence (DNA): TGCGCCAGCAGGATGGATTTCGGCGGAAACATTCAGTACTTC.

The V and J genes are TRBV2 and TRBJ2-1; D is perhaps TRBD2 (5 bases). Germline V gene lookup returns CDR1 SNHLY and CDR2 FYNNEI. This CDR3 spans 14 amino acids. Trimming stripped 1 base from V and 5 bases from J, with 9 bases between. The CDR3 spells CASSEVGLNNEQFF. In nucleotides, the CDR3 is TGTGCCAGCAGTGAAGTTGGACTGAACAATGAGCAGTTCTTC.

This clone was seen only once. The rearrangement uses TRBV3-1 (or the pseudogene TRBV3-2) and TRBJ2-1; weak D call: TRBD1 (6 bases). Germline V gene lookup returns CDR1 LGHDT and CDR2 YNNKEL (reference sequence). V was shortened by 1 base and J by 13 bases, with 11 bases between the two germline ends. CDR3 length: 12 amino acids. The chain's CDR3 is CASSQVKGVQFF. The CDR3 nucleotides read TGTGCCAGCAGCCAAGTGAAGGGGGTACAGTTCTTC.

The rearrangement joins TRBV2 to TRBJ2-7; TRBD2 might be the D (7 bases). The CDR3 spans 18 residues. Germline V gene data show CDR1 as SNHLY and CDR2 as FYNNEI. Between the trimmed V and J ends, which lost 8 bases and 11 bases, there was a span of 37 bases. Written as DNA, the CDR3 is TGTGCCAGCCTCCAGGGGCTAGCGGCCCTCGGGCGAAGCGGCCGGGAGTACTTC. It is translated as CASLQGLAALGRSGREYF.

The gene calls are TRBV6-1 and TRBJ2-1; the D is unclear. The CDR3 is 14 amino acids. Germline lookup yields CDR1 MNHNS and CDR2 SASEGT. V gave up 1 base and J gave up 3 bases, with 7 bases separating them. The CDR3 coding sequence is TGTGCCAGCAGTGAAGTCCGTGTCTACAATGAGCAGTTCTTC. It specifies CASSEVRVYNEQFF.

This clone appeared a few times. V and J are TRBV6-1 and TRBJ1-5, with D tentatively TRBD1 (5 bases). Trimming left V 3 bases short and J 2 bases short, with 8 bases between. The CDR3 contains 14 residues. Germline V gene data show CDR1 as MNHNS and CDR2 as SASEGT. CDR3 loop: CASSESRGNQPQHF. The CDR3 bases are TGTGCCAGCAGTGAGAGCAGGGGCAATCAGCCCCAGCATTTT.

This rearrangement joins TRBV19 to TRBJ2-1, with D uncertain. V was clipped by 2 bases and J by 3 bases, with 14 bases between them. The CDR3 length is 16 residues. CDR1 LNHDA and CDR2 SQIVND come from the germline V gene (reference sequence). The CDR3 DNA reads TGTGCCAGTAGTATAATCGCGAGGAGCTTCTACAATGAGCAGTTCTTC. It is translated as CASSIIARSFYNEQFF.